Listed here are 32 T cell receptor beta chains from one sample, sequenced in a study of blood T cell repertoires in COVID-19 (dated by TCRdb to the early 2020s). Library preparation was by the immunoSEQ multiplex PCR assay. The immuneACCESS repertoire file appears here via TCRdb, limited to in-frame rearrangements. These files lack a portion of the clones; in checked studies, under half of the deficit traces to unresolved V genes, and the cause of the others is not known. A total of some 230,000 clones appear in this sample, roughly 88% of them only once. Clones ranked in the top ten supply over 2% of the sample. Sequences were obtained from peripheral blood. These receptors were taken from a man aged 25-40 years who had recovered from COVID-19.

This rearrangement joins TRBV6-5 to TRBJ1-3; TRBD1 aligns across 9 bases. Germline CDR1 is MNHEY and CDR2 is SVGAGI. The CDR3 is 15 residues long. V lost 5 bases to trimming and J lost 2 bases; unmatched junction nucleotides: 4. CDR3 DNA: TGTGCCAGCAGTCTCACAGGGGGCCCTGGAAACACCATATATTTT. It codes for CASSLTGGPGNTIYF.

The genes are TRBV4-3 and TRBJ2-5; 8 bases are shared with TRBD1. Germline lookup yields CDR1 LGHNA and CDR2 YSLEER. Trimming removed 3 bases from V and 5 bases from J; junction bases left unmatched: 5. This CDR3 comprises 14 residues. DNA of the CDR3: TGCGCCAGCAGCCACGGACAGGGTGGCGAGACCCAGTACTTC. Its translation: CASSHGQGGETQYF.

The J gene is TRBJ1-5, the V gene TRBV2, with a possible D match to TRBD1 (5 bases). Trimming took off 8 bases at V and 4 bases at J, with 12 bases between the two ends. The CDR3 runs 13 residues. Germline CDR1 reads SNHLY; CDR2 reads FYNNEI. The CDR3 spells CASATDLNQPQHF. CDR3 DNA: TGTGCCAGCGCGACAGATCTTAATCAGCCCCAGCATTTT.

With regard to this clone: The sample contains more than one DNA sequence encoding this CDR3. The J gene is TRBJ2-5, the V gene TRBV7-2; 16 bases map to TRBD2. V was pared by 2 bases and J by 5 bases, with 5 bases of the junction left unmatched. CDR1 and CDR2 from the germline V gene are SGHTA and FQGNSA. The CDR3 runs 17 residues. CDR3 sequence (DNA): TGTGCCAGCAGCTTATCGGGACTAGCGGGGGGGCAGGAGACCCAGTACTTC. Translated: CASSLSGLAGGQETQYF.

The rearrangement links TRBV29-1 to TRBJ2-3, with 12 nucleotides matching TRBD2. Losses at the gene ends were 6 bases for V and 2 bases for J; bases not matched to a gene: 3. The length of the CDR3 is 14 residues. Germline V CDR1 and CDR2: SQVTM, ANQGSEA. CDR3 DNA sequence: TGCAGCGTAGGACTAGCGGGGTTCACAGATACGCAGTATTTT. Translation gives CSVGLAGFTDTQYF.

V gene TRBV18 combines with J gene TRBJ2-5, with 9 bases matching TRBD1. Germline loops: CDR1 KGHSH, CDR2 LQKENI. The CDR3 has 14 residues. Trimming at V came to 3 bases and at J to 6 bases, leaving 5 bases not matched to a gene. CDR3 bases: TGTGCCAGCTCACCTCGGACAGGGGATCAGACCCAGTACTTC. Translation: CASSPRTGDQTQYF.

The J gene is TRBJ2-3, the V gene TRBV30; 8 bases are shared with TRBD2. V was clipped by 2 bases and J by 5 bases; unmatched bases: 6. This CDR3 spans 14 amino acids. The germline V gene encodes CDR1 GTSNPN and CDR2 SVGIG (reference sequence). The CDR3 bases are TGTGCCTGGAGTCCGACTAGCGCGGGAGATACGCAGTATTTT. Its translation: CAWSPTSAGDTQYF. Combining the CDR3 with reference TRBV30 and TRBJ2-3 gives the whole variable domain SQTIHQWPATLVQPVGSPLSLECTVEGTSNPNLYWYRQAAGRGLQLLFYSVGIGQISSEVPQNLSASRPQDRQFILSSKKLLLSDSGFYLCAWSPTSAGDTQYFGPGTRLTVL.

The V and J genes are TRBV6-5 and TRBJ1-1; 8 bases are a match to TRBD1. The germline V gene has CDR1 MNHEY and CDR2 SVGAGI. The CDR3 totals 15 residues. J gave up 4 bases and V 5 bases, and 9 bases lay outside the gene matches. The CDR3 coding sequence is TGTGCCAGCAGTCCGTTCCAGGGGGCGAGCACTGAAGCTTTCTTT. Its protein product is CASSPFQGASTEAFF.

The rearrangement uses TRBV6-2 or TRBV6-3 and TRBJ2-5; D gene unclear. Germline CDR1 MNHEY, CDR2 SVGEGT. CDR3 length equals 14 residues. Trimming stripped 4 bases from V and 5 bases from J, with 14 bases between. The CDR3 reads CASSWVPGWETQYF. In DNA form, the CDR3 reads TGTGCCAGCAGTTGGGTCCCCGGGTGGGAGACCCAGTACTTC.

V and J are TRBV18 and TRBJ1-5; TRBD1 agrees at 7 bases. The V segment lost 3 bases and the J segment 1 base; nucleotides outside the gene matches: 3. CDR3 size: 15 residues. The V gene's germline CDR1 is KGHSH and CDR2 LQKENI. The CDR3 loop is CASSPQTGSNQPQHF. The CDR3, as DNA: TGTGCCAGCTCACCGCAGACAGGGAGCAATCAGCCCCAGCATTTT.

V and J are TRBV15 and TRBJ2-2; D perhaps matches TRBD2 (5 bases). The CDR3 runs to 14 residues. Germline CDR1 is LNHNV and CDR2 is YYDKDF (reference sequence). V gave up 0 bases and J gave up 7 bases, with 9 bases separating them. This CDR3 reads CATSRDLGGGELFF. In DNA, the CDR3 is TGTGCCACCAGCAGAGACCTAGGAGGCGGGGAGCTGTTTTTT.

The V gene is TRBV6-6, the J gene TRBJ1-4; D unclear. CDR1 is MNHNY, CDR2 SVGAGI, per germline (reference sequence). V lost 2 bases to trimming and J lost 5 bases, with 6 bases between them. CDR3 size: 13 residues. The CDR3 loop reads CASSYRSNEKLFF. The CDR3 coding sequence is TGTGCCAGCAGTTACCGGAGCAATGAAAAACTGTTTTTT.

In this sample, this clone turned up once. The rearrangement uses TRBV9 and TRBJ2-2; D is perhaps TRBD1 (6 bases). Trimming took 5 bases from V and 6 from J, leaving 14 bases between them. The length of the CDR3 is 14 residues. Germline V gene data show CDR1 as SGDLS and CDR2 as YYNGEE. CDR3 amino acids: CASREQGIAGELFF. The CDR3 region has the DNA TGTGCCAGCAGGGAACAGGGTATCGCCGGGGAGCTGTTTTTT. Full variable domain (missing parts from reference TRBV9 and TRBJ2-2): DSGVTQTPKHLITATGQRVTLRCSPRSGDLSVYWYQQSLDQGLQFLIQYYNGEERAKGNILERFSAQQFPDLHSELNLSSLELGDSALYFCASREQGIAGELFFGEGSRLTVL.

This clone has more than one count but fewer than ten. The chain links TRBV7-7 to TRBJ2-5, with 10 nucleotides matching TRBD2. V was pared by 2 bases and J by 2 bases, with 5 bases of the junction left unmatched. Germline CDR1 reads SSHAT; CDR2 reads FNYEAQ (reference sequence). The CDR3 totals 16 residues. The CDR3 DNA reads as TGTGCCAGCAGCTTACACTTACTAGCGGGGCAAGAGACCCAGTACTTC. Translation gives CASSLHLLAGQETQYF. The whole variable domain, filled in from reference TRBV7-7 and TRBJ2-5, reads GAGVSQSPRYKVTKRGQDVTLRCDPISSHATLYWYQQALGQGPEFLTYFNYEAQPDKSGLPSDRFSAERPEGSISTLTIQRTEQRDSAMYRCASSLHLLAGQETQYFGPGTRLLVL.

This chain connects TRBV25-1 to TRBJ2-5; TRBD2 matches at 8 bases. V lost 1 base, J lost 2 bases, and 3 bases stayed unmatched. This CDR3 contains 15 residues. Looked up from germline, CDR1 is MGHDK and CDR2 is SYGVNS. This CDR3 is CASSELTGGQETQYF. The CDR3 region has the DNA TGTGCCAGCAGTGAATTGACGGGGGGGCAAGAGACCCAGTACTTC.

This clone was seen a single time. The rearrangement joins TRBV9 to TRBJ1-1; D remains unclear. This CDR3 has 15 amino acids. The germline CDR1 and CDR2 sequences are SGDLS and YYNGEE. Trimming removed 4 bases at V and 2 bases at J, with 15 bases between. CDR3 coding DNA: TGTGCCAGCAGCTCCGGCCGGGGATCCAACACTGAAGCTTTCTTT. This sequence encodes CASSSGRGSNTEAFF.

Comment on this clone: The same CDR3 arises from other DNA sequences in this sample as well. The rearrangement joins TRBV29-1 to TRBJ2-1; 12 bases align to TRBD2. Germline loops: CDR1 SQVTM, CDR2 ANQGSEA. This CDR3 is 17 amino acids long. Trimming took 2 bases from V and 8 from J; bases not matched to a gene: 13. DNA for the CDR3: TGCAGCGTTGAAACGGGGACTAGCGGGCGTAGGATCGATGAGCAGTTCTTC. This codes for CSVETGTSGRRIDEQFF.

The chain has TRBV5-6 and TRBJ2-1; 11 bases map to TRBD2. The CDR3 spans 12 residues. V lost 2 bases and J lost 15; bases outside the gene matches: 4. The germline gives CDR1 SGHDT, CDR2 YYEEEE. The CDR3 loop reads CASSFSGGDRFF. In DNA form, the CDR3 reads TGTGCCAGCAGCTTTAGCGGGGGGGACAGGTTCTTC.

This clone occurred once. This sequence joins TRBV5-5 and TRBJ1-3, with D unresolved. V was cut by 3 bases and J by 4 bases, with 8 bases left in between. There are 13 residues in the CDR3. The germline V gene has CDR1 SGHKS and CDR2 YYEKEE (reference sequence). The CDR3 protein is CASSSSGGNTIYF. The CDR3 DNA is TGTGCCAGCAGCTCTTCTGGCGGAAACACCATATATTTT. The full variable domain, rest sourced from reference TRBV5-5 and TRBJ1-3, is DAGVTQSPTHLIKTRGQQVTLRCSPISGHKSVSWYQQVLGQGPQFIFQYYEKEERGRGNFPDRFSARQFPNYSSELNVNALLLGDSALYLCASSSSGGNTIYFGEGSWLTVV.

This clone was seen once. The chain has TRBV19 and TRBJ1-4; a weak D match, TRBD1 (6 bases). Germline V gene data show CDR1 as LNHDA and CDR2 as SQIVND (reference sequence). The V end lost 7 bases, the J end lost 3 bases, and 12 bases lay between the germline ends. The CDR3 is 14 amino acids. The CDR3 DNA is TGTGCCAGTACACAGGGCCTGGCTAATGAAAAACTGTTTTTT. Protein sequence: CASTQGLANEKLFF.

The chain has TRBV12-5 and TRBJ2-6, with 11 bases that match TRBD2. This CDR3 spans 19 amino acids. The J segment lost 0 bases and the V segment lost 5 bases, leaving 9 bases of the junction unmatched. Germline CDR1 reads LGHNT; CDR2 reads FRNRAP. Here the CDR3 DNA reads TGTGCTAGTGGTATGACTAGCGGGGAGATTAGCTCTGGGGCCAACGTCCTGACTTTC. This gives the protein CASGMTSGEISSGANVLTF. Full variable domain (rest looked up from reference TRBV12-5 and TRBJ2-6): DARVTQTPRHKVTEMGQEVTMRCQPILGHNTVFWYRQTMMQGLELLAYFRNRAPLDDSGMPKDRFSAEMPDATLATLKIQPSEPRDSAVYFCASGMTSGEISSGANVLTFGAGSRLTVL.

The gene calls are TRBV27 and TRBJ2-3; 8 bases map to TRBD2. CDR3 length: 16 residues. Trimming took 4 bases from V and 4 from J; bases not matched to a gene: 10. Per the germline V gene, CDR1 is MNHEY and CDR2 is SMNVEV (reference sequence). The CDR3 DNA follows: TGTGCCAGCAGTTCTCCGGGACTAGTCTTCCCAGATACGCAGTATTTT. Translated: CASSSPGLVFPDTQYF.

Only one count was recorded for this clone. The CDR3 loop is CASSQDRQPYNEQFF. In DNA form, the CDR3 reads TGTGCCAGCAGCCAAGACAGGCAGCCCTACAATGAGCAGTTCTTC. V gene TRBV3-1 (or the pseudogene TRBV3-2) combines with J gene TRBJ2-1; D not resolved. The CDR3 covers 15 residues. CDR1 is LGHDT and CDR2 is YNNKEL in the germline V gene (reference sequence). Deletions cut 0 bases from V and 2 bases from J, with 8 bases between.

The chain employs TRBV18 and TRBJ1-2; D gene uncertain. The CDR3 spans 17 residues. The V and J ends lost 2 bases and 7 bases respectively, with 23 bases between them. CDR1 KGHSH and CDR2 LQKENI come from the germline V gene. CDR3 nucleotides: TGTGCCAGCTCACCAACGTTGGTCGCCTCCAAATCGGGTGGCTACACCTTC. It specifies CASSPTLVASKSGGYTF.

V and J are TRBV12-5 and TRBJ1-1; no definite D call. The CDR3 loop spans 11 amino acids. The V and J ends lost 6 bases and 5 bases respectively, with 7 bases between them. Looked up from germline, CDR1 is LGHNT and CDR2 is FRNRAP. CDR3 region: CASGFGTEAFF. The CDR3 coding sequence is TGTGCTAGTGGATTCGGGACTGAAGCTTTCTTT.

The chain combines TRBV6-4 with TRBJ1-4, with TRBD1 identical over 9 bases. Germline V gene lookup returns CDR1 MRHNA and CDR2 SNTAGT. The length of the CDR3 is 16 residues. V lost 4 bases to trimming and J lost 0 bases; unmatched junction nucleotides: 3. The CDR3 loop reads CASSVDRGTTNEKLFF. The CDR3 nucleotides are TGTGCCAGCAGTGTCGACAGGGGGACAACTAATGAAAAACTGTTTTTT.

The CDR3 nucleotides read TGTGCCAGCAGCCATAACGGGGGGCTTTTGTACAATGAGCAGTTCTTC. Its translation is CASSHNGGLLYNEQFF. The V gene is TRBV4-2, the J gene TRBJ2-1; a possible D gene is TRBD2 (7 bases). Germline loops: CDR1 LGHNA, CDR2 YNFKEQ. V lost 3 bases to trimming and J lost 4 bases, with 16 bases between them. The CDR3 is made up of 16 amino acids.

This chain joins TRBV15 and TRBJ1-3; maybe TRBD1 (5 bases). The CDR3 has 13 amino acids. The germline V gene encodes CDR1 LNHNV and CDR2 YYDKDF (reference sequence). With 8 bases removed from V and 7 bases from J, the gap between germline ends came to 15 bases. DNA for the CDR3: TGTGCCACCTCGACTGGGCAGGGCAACACCATATATTTT. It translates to CATSTGQGNTIYF.

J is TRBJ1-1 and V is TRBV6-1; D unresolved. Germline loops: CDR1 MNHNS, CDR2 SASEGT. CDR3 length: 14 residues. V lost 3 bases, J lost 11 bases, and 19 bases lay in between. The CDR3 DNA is TGTGCCAGCAGTGACCAAGCTTGGAGGCCCCAGGCTTTCTTT. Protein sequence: CASSDQAWRPQAFF.

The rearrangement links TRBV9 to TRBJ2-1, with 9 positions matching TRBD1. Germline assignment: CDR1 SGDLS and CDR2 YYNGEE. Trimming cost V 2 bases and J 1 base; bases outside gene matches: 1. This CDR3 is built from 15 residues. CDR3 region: CASSVDRGSYNEQFF. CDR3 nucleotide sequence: TGTGCCAGCAGCGTGGACAGGGGTTCCTACAATGAGCAGTTCTTC.

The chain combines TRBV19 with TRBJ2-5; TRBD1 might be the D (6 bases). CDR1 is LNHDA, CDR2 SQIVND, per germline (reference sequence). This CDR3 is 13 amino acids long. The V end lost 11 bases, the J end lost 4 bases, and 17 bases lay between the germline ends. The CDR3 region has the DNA TGTGCCGCCTCGAGGGGGAAGCGAGAGACCCAGTACTTC. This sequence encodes CAASRGKRETQYF.

CDR3 amino acids: CASSRSRTSGAYEQYF. Written as DNA, the CDR3 is TGTGCCAGCAGCCGCTCGCGGACTAGCGGGGCCTACGAGCAGTACTTC. This chain connects TRBV7-2 to TRBJ2-7; 12 nucleotides align to TRBD2. Per germline, CDR1 SGHTA and CDR2 FQGNSA. The V gene end was trimmed by 5 bases and the J gene end by 2 bases; junction bases not matched to a gene: 7. CDR3 length: 16 residues.